The 8 T cell receptor beta chains below were found in one sample sequenced in a study of blood T cell repertoires in COVID-19 (TCRdb year 2020). To prepare the library, the immunoSEQ multiplex PCR assay was applied. TCRdb retrieved this table from immuneACCESS and kept in-frame rearrangements only. Not all clones are present; in checked studies, unresolved V genes account for under half, and no reason is known for the remainder. This sample holds about 39,000 clones; 75% to 90% were observed only once. Roughly 4% of the sample goes to the ten largest clones. The sequenced material came from peripheral blood. These receptors were obtained from a man aged 60 to 75 with acute or convalescent COVID-19.

This clone was seen a handful of times. The chain uses TRBV11-2 and TRBJ2-3; D gene ambiguous. V lost 2 bases, J lost 2 bases, and 8 bases lay in between. Germline CDR1 and CDR2: SGHAT and FQNNGV. The CDR3 sequence is 14 residues long. CDR3 in DNA: TGTGCCAGCAGCTTAATCGCGTCCACAGATACGCAGTATTTT. Translating gives CASSLIASTDTQYF.

CDR3 coding DNA: TGTGCCAGCAGCTTGGACACAAACTATGGCTACACCTTC. Its protein is CASSLDTNYGYTF. The chain links TRBV5-5 to TRBJ1-2; D remains ambiguous. The germline V gene has CDR1 SGHKS and CDR2 YYEKEE (reference sequence). V was clipped by 0 bases and J by 2 bases, with 5 bases between them. CDR3 size: 13 residues. The complete variable domain, with remaining parts taken from reference TRBV5-5 and TRBJ1-2, reads DAGVTQSPTHLIKTRGQQVTLRCSPISGHKSVSWYQQVLGQGPQFIFQYYEKEERGRGNFPDRFSARQFPNYSSELNVNALLLGDSALYLCASSLDTNYGYTFGSGTRLTVV.

V usage is TRBV5-8 and J usage is TRBJ2-5; 7 bases line up with TRBD2. In germline, CDR1 is SGHTS, CDR2 YDEGEE. The length of the CDR3 is 15 residues. The junction had 8 bases not matched to a gene; V was cut back by 4 bases and J by 2 bases. CDR3 coding DNA: TGTGCCAGCAGCCAGACCGGGACTATTCAAGAGACCCAGTACTTC. This encodes CASSQTGTIQETQYF.

V is TRBV5-1 and J is TRBJ2-3, with 11 bases matching TRBD2. The CDR3 contains 16 residues. V was clipped by 3 bases and J by 6 bases; unmatched bases: 9. In germline, CDR1 is SGHRS, CDR2 YFSETQ. The CDR3 spells CASSSSTGTSGDTQYF. CDR3 nucleotide sequence: TGCGCCAGCAGCTCGTCCACCGGGACTAGCGGTGATACGCAGTATTTT.

The rearrangement links TRBV2 to TRBJ2-3, with D perhaps TRBD2 (6 bases). Germline V gene data show CDR1 as SNHLY and CDR2 as FYNNEI. V was shortened by 8 bases and J by 0 bases, with 12 bases between the two germline ends. This CDR3 has 14 amino acids. In DNA form, the CDR3 reads TGTGCCAGCTTAGAGGGACTTAGCACAGATACGCAGTATTTT. Its protein is CASLEGLSTDTQYF.

The CDR3 sequence: CASSHRQGLIGTQYF. DNA for the CDR3: TGTGCCAGCAGCCACCGACAGGGGCTCATCGGTACGCAGTATTTT. The chain links TRBV14 to TRBJ2-3; 8 bases align to TRBD1. Unmatched junction bases numbered 10, after V lost 3 bases and J lost 8 bases. In germline, CDR1 is SGHDN, CDR2 FVKESK. The CDR3 is 15 residues long.

J is TRBJ1-2 and V is TRBV6-5; TRBD1 matches at 8 bases. Germline-derived CDR1 and CDR2 are MNHEY and SVGAGI. The CDR3 has 14 residues. The ends lost 4 bases at V and 3 bases at J; junction bases unmatched: 4. The CDR3 loop reads CASSSLTGDYGYTF. The CDR3 DNA is TGTGCCAGCAGTTCTCTGACAGGGGACTATGGCTACACCTTC.

This clone was picked up a small number of times. The chain couples TRBV14 to TRBJ2-5; TRBD2 aligns across 8 bases. V shed 1 base, J shed 3 bases, and the junction held 7 bases outside the gene matches. This CDR3 contains 16 residues. Germline V lookup: CDR1 SGHDN, CDR2 FVKESK. The CDR3 reads CASSQGVSGRKETQYF. CDR3 bases: TGTGCCAGCAGCCAAGGAGTAAGCGGGAGAAAAGAGACCCAGTACTTC.